This T cell receptor beta chain appears in the sequencing data of a study of blood T cell repertoires in COVID-19. In the study overall: Some COVID-19 samples were acute and others convalescent; all came from the United States, Italy and Spain.

Original processing notes: From reference gene primer amplification, estimates of nucleated cell counts were derived. Generated by immunoSEQ multiplex PCR, the TCRdb table keeps only in-frame clones and is missing some. V and J calls and clone size are those listed in that table; D and trimming were worked out from the DNA. The table includes 150,000 to 200,000 clones, around 78% detected once. CDR1 LNHDA and CDR2 SQIVND come from the germline V gene (reference sequence). J lost 1 base, V lost 5 bases, and 2 bases had no gene match. The CDR3 totals 14 residues. This clone was counted only a few times.

This sequence joins TRBV19 and TRBJ1-1, with TRBD1 matching over 9 bases. The clonotype originates from an elderly woman with active or convalescent COVID-19. Sequenced material: peripheral blood. This CDR3 reads CASSWDRANTEAFF. CDR3 DNA: TGTGCCAGTAGTTGGGACAGGGCGAACACTGAAGCTTTCTTT.